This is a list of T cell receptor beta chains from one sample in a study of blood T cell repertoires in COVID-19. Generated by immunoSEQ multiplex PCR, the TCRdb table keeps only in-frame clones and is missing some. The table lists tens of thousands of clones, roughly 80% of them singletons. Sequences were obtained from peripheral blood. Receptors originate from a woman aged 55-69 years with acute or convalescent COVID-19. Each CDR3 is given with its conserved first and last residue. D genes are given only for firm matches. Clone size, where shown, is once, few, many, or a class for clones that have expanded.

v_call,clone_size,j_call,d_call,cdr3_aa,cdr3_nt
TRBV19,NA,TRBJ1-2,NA,CASSPRGTPGYTF,TGTGCCAGTAGTCCTAGGGGGACACCCGGCTACACCTTC
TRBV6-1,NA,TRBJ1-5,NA,CASSDRGAVGVQPQHF,TGTGCCAGCAGTGATCGCGGGGCCGTCGGTGTCCAGCCCCAGCATTTT
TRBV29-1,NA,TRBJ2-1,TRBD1,CSVEDRGGPYNEQFF,TGCAGCGTTGAAGATCGAGGGGGCCCCTACAATGAGCAGTTCTTC
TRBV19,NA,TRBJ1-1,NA,CASGTTLNTEAFF,TGTGCCAGCGGGACAACGTTGAACACTGAAGCTTTCTTT
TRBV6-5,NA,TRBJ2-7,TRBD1,CASRWQTGGYEQYF,TGTGCCAGCAGATGGCAGACAGGGGGCTACGAGCAGTACTTC
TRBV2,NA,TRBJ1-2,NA,CASSEAGVGYTF,TGTGCCAGCAGTGAAGCAGGGGTCGGCTACACCTTC
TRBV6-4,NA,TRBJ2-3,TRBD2,CASSDTSGGSDTQYF,TGTGCCAGCAGTGACACTAGCGGGGGTTCCGATACGCAGTATTTT
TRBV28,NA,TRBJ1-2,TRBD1,CASSSAGQPKYGYTF,TGTGCCAGCAGTTCCGCGGGACAGCCCAAGTATGGCTACACCTTC
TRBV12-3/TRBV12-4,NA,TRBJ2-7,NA,CASSRLDGLKYF,TGTGCCAGCAGCCGACTCGACGGTTTAAAGTACTTC
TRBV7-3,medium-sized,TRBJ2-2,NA,CASSLDSYTGELFF,TGTGCCAGCAGCTTAGACAGCTACACCGGGGAGCTGTTTTTT
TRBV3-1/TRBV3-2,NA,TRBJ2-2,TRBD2,CASSQGWEGTGELFF,TGTGCCAGCAGCCAAGGCTGGGAGGGCACCGGGGAGCTGTTTTTT
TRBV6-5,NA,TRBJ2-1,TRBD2,CASSNPGLERNEQFF,TGTGCCAGCAGTAACCCGGGACTAGAGCGCAATGAGCAGTTCTTC
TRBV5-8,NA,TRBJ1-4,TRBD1,CASSWDRGTEKLFF,TGTGCCAGCAGCTGGGACAGGGGGACGGAAAAACTGTTTTTT
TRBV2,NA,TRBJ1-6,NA,CASLTRRGISPLHF,TGTGCCAGCCTAACTCGCAGGGGAATATCACCCCTCCACTTT
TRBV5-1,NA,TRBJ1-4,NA,CASSGAGLSVGEKLFF,TGCGCCAGCAGCGGAGCGGGGCTGTCGGTCGGGGAAAAACTGTTTTTT
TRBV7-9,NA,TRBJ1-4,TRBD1,CASSQGQGARLFF,TGTGCCAGCAGCCAGGGACAGGGGGCAAGACTGTTTTTT
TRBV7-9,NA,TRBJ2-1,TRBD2,CASSLMLAGYNEQFF,TGTGCCAGCAGCTTAATGCTAGCGGGGTACAATGAGCAGTTCTTC
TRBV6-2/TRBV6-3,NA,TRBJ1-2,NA,CASSYQKNYGYTF,TGTGCCAGCAGTTACCAGAAAAACTATGGCTACACCTTC
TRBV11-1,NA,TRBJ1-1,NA,CASSPVTGKRETEAFF,TGTGCCAGCAGCCCGGTGACGGGCAAGCGGGAGACTGAAGCTTTCTTT
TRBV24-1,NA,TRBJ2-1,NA,CATSGFSQGSFNEQFF,TGTGCCACCAGTGGCTTTTCTCAGGGATCTTTCAATGAGCAGTTCTTC
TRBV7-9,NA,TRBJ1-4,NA,CASSSRQIEKLFF,TGTGCCAGCAGCTCCCGACAGATTGAAAAACTGTTTTTT
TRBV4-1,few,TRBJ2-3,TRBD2,CASSRFGGSTDTQYF,TGCGCCAGCAGCCGCTTCGGGGGGAGCACAGATACGCAGTATTTT
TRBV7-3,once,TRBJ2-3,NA,CASSLTGSGRSRGITTDTQYF,TGTGCCAGCAGCTTAACGGGGTCCGGGCGTAGTCGGGGGATTACCACAGATACGCAGTATTTT
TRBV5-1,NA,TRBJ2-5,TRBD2,CASSTETSGGWETQYF,TGCGCCAGCAGCACCGAAACTAGCGGGGGGTGGGAGACCCAGTACTTC
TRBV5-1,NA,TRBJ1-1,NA,CASSLGQPGWGNTEAFF,TGCGCCAGCAGCTTGGGACAGCCGGGTTGGGGGAACACTGAAGCTTTCTTT
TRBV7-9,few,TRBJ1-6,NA,CASSLSREGSPLHF,TGTGCCAGCAGCTTAAGCCGGGAAGGTTCACCCCTCCACTTT
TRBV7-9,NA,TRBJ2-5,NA,CASSPPRGTQYF,TGTGCCAGCAGCCCACCCAGGGGGACCCAGTACTTC
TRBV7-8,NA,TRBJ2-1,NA,CASSSELYNEQFF,TGTGCCAGCAGCTCCGAGCTCTACAATGAGCAGTTCTTC
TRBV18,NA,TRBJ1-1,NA,CASSPTHQGISTEAFF,TGTGCCAGCTCACCTACGCACCAGGGTATCAGCACTGAAGCTTTCTTT
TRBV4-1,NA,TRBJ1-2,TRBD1,CASSQEGQGLDYGYTF,TGCGCCAGCAGCCAAGAGGGACAGGGGTTGGACTATGGCTACACCTTC
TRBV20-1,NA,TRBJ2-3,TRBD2,CSASGAGGSTDTQYF,TGCAGTGCTAGTGGGGCGGGGGGGAGCACAGATACGCAGTATTTT
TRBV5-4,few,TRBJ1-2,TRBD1,CASSLVTGDGYTF,TGTGCCAGCAGCTTGGTTACAGGGGATGGCTACACCTTC
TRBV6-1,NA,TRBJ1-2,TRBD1,CASSEVIGTGGLYGYTF,TGTGCCAGCAGTGAAGTAATTGGGACAGGGGGTTTATATGGCTACACCTTC
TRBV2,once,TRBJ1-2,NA,CASSTGQGYTF,TGTGCCAGCAGTACAGGGCAAGGCTACACCTTC
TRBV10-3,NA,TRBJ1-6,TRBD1,CAIRRTGDSPLHF,TGTGCCATCAGGAGGACAGGGGATTCACCCCTCCACTTT
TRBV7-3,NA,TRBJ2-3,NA,CASSLTSGGGGTTDTQYF,TGTGCCAGCAGCTTAACCTCAGGGGGAGGAGGGACCACAGATACGCAGTATTTT
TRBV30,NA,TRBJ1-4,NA,CAWSAPPQAFNEKLFF,TGTGCCTGGAGTGCACCACCCCAGGCGTTTAATGAAAAACTGTTTTTT
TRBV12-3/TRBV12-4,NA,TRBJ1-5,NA,CASSLGLNQPQHF,TGTGCCAGCAGTTTGGGCCTTAATCAGCCCCAGCATTTT
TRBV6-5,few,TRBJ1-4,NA,CASRPTRGVVKLFF,TGTGCCAGCAGGCCGACGCGGGGGGTTGTAAAACTGTTTTTT
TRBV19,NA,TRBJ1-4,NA,CASSEQSTTNEKLFF,TGTGCCAGTAGTGAACAAAGTACAACTAATGAAAAACTGTTTTTT
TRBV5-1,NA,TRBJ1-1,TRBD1,CASSITGGTEAFF,TGCGCCAGCAGCATTACAGGGGGCACTGAAGCTTTCTTT
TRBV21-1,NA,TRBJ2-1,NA,CASSKEVTGDMNNEQFF,TGTGCCAGCAGCAAAGAGGTCACAGGGGATATGAACAATGAGCAGTTCTTC
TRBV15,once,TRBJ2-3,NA,CATSQQRGGVGGDTQYF,TGTGCCACCAGCCAACAGAGAGGGGGTGTAGGGGGAGATACGCAGTATTTT
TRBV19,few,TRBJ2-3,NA,CASSFLSGGTDTQYF,TGTGCCAGTAGCTTCCTTAGCGGTGGCACAGATACGCAGTATTTT
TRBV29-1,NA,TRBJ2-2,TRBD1,CSVLTGYSGELFF,TGCAGCGTCCTGACAGGGTATTCCGGGGAGCTGTTTTTT
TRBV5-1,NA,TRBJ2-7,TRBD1,CASAGQGAPLVEQYF,TGCGCCAGCGCGGGACAGGGGGCGCCTCTAGTCGAGCAGTACTTC
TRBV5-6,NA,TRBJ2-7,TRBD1,CASRKTGTSYEQYF,TGTGCCAGCAGGAAGACAGGGACCTCCTACGAGCAGTACTTC
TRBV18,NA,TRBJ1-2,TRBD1,CASSPRGQGLSYTF,TGTGCCAGCTCACCCAGAGGACAGGGCCTGAGTTACACCTTC
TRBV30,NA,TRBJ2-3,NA,CAWSPGLATDTQYF,TGTGCCTGGAGCCCGGGACTTGCAACAGATACGCAGTATTTT
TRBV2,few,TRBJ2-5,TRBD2,CASKGEGETQYF,TGTGCCAGCAAAGGGGAGGGAGAGACCCAGTACTTC
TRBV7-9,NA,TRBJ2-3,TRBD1,CASRGRDRSSTDTQYF,TGTGCCAGCCGTGGCCGGGACAGGTCTAGCACAGATACGCAGTATTTT
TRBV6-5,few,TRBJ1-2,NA,CASTSGNYGYTF,TGTGCCAGCACATCAGGGAACTATGGCTACACCTTC
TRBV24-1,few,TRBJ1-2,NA,CATSDSLNGQTQSPYGYTF,TGTGCCACCAGTGATTCCCTAAATGGACAGACCCAATCGCCCTATGGCTACACCTTC
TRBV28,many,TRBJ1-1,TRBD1,CASSPGQGNREAFF,TGTGCCAGCAGCCCCGGACAGGGGAATAGGGAAGCTTTCTTT